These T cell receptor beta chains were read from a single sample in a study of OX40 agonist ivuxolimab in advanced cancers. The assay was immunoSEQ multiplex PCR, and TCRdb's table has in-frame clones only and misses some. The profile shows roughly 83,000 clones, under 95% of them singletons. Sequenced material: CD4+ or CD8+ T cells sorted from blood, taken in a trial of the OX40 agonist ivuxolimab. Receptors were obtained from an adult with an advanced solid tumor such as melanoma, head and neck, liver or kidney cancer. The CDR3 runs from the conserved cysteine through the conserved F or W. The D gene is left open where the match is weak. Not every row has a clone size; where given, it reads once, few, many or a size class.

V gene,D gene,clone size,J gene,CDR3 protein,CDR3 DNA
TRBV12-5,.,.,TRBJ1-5,CASGLGSNQPQHF,TGTGCTAGTGGTTTGGGCTCCAATCAGCCCCAGCATTTT
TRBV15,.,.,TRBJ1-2,CATSRDMWYGYTF,TGTGCCACCAGCAGAGATATGTGGTATGGCTACACCTTC
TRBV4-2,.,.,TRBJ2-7,CASSQGTVYEQYF,TGTGCCAGCAGCCAAGGGACAGTCTACGAGCAGTACTTC
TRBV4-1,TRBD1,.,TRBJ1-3,CASSRTGANTIYF,TGCGCCAGCAGCCGAACAGGGGCAAACACCATATATTTT
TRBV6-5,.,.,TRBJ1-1,CASSYSNQGMNTEAFF,TGTGCCAGCAGTTACTCGAACCAGGGGATGAACACTGAAGCTTTCTTT
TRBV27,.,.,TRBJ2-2,CASSPLAPGELFF,TGTGCCAGCAGTCCCCTAGCGCCCGGGGAGCTGTTTTTT
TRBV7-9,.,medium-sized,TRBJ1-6,CASSRTRAGDSPLHF,TGTGCCAGCAGCCGTACGAGGGCAGGGGATTCACCCCTCCACTTT
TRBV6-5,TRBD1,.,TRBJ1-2,CASSYGGTGGGYTF,TGTGCCAGCAGTTACGGCGGGACAGGGGGGGGCTACACCTTC
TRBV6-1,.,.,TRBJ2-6,CASSADSFSGANVLTF,TGTGCCAGCAGTGCGGACAGTTTCTCTGGGGCCAACGTCCTGACTTTC
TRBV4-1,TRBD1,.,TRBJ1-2,CASSPRGTGEGYTF,TGCGCCAGCAGCCCACGCGGGACAGGGGAGGGCTACACCTTC
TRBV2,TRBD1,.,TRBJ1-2,CASTVTRDRVFGYTF,TGTGCCAGCACGGTCACACGGGACAGGGTCTTTGGCTACACCTTC